This entry concerns a single T cell receptor (beta chain). Its antigen is undetermined. Using immunoSEQ multiplex PCR, the repertoire was profiled, and TCRdb retains in-frame clones only, with some absent. The table records approximately 2,000 clones, less than 80% of them present only once. The data were taken from a study of STAT3 mutations in large granular lymphocyte leukemia. About the study: Immunosuppressive therapy was given to more than half of T-LGLL patients.

General study results and limits: At least one immunodominant TCR beta clonotype appeared in every T-cell large granular lymphocyte leukemia patient. Samples missed the first appearance of the clone.

Trimming left V 7 bases short and J 10 bases short, with 16 bases between. Germline lookup yields CDR1 MNHNY and CDR2 SVGAGI (reference sequence). The CDR3 has 12 amino acids. The receptor's source is a man between 60 and 70 years old with T-cell large granular lymphocyte leukemia. Some clones in this sample may be carry-over from other donors' samples. Sequences were obtained from peripheral blood mononuclear cells. This chain uses TRBV6-6 with TRBJ1-2; D uncertain. The CDR3, as DNA: TGTGCCAGCACCCCAACCGAACGTGACTACACCTTC. Protein sequence: CASTPTERDYTF.